This T cell receptor (beta chain) was profiled in a study of blood T cell repertoires in COVID-19. Study at large: Samples came from the United States, Italy and Spain, spanning acute and convalescent COVID-19. T cells, B-cell-depleted T cells, or PBMCs supplied cDNA or gDNA.

Methods used by the authors: Estimation of nucleated cell counts relied on the amplification of reference gene primers. Clones were read by immunoSEQ multiplex PCR, and TCRdb kept only the in-frame ones, dropping some. The DNA was the basis for D and trimming; V, J and clone size are from that table. The sample holds around 300,000 clones, about nine tenths seen once. The junction had 5 bases not matched to a gene; V was cut back by 4 bases and J by 0 bases. Per germline, CDR1 SGHRS and CDR2 YFSETQ. The CDR3 has 15 residues. This rearrangement joins TRBV5-1 to TRBJ2-7; TRBD1 matches at 9 bases. Material for sequencing was peripheral blood. The receptor was derived from a man aged 50 or older with acute or convalescent COVID-19. The CDR3 coding sequence is TGCGCCAGCAGCGAGACAGGGGGTAGCTCCTACGAGCAGTACTTC. Its protein is CASSETGGSSYEQYF.